The rows below give T cell receptor beta chains drawn from one sample of a study of kidney transplant recipient with SARS-CoV-2 infection. TCRdb reanalysed the reads using MiXCR and keeps one entry per CDR3 protein. Of some 220,000 distinct CDR3 sequences listed, 29% are singletons. This material consisted of a blood sample, taken at baseline and on day 111 from a kidney transplant recipient. The source of these receptors is a male patient between 25 and 39 years old who had COVID-19 and was a kidney transplant recipient. Some T cells here may be from the graft donor. The conserved cysteine and the conserved F or W are not part of the CDR3 here. Clone size appears in some rows only: once, few, many, or a class for an expanded clone.

>TRBJ2-5|-|TRBV20-1
SASCRGALSETQY
>TRBJ1-1|many|TRBV12-3/TRBV12-4
ASSLGGLWNTEAF
>TRBJ2-1|few|TRBV28
ASSPLAGVNNEQF
>TRBJ2-1|few|TRBV30
AWSKDRTSNEQF
>TRBJ2-7|many|TRBV23-1
ASNRDPAY
>TRBJ2-2|many|TRBV20-1
SARDLGTSGEFGELF
>TRBJ1-5|few|TRBV6-5
ASRTLTGPDQPQH
>TRBJ1-2|many|TRBV7-9
ASSISTYHGKTYGYT
>TRBJ2-7|many|TRBV3-2
ASSQEAGGDYEQY
>TRBJ1-2|many|TRBV15
ATSMEIRCGKTYGYT
>TRBJ1-6|many|TRBV28
ASSFSDRGGSPLH
>TRBJ2-6|few|TRBV28
ASSPSHSEKAAALYSGANVLT
>TRBJ1-3|many|TRBV23-1
ASSQVRGRGNTIY
>TRBJ1-6|many|TRBV12-3/TRBV12-4
ASSWASSSYNSPLH
>TRBJ1-2|many|TRBV20-1
SAACVLFRKTYGYT
>TRBJ1-3|many|TRBV5-1
ASHTGGEGNTIY
>TRBJ2-7|many|TRBV6-2/TRBV6-3
ASSYSWTETGEQY
>TRBJ2-1|many|TRBV19
ASSITSGRLTTEQF
>TRBJ1-1|few|TRBV12-3/TRBV12-4
ASSLFGYTEAF
>TRBJ1-2|many|TRBV10-1
ASRDRDGYGYT
>TRBJ1-2|many|TRBV5-8
ASHQCHPRKTYGYT
>TRBJ1-6|many|TRBV12-3/TRBV12-4
ASSTLTGGNSPLH
>TRBJ1-2|-|TRBV9
ASAIEYSRKTYGYT
>TRBJ2-3|-|TRBV7-9
ASSLQGAADTQY
>TRBJ2-5|many|TRBV6-5
ASSYRLADQETQY
>TRBJ2-1|many|TRBV27
ATNRLAGNEQF
>TRBJ1-5|many|TRBV28
ASSRRAYGNSNQPQH
>TRBJ1-5|many|TRBV7-8
ASSGPSWSFRREENQPQH
>TRBJ1-2|-|TRBV5-5
ASVEFVSRKTYGYT
>TRBJ1-2|few|TRBV4-3
ASSCEKGRRKTYGYT
>TRBJ1-2|many|TRBV5-5
ASFVFVSRKTYGYT
>TRBJ2-7|many|TRBV7-2
ASSLGASAYEQY
>TRBJ2-4|few|TRBV7-9
ASSPGLAAAKNIQY
>TRBJ1-5|many|TRBV5-3
ARSPNRGSMQPQH
>TRBJ1-4|many|TRBV9
ASSQRGRPNEKLF